These T cell receptor beta chains were read from a single sample in a study of CD8 T cells in ankylosing spondylitis. TCRdb ran MiXCR on the 5' RACE reads and lists one entry per CDR3 protein. The sample holds under 950,000 distinct CDR3 sequences, roughly 19% seen once. The specimen was blood, either unsorted or a sorted T cell fraction (not recorded which). These receptors came from a male donor with ankylosing spondylitis. The CDR3 runs from the conserved cysteine through the conserved F or W. Fields, in order: V gene, D gene, CDR3 protein. D genes are given only for firm matches.

v_call: TRBV10-3; d_call: TRBD1; cdr3_aa: CAISGRQGINSHSYEQYF
v_call: TRBV29-1; d_call: .; cdr3_aa: CSVGQGEGEQYF
v_call: TRBV4-3; d_call: .; cdr3_aa: CASSQDNGESSYNEQFF
v_call: TRBV28; d_call: TRBD2; cdr3_aa: CASSYSGRANEQYF
v_call: TRBV7-2; d_call: .; cdr3_aa: CASSLHGGDSVGNTIYF
v_call: TRBV24-1; d_call: TRBD1; cdr3_aa: CATSDSTGGKNIQYF
v_call: TRBV20-1; d_call: .; cdr3_aa: CSARDARGGSGELFF
v_call: TRBV3-1; d_call: .; cdr3_aa: CASCWSRGSYNEQFF
v_call: TRBV7-2; d_call: TRBD1; cdr3_aa: CASSPDRGDATFF
v_call: TRBV13; d_call: TRBD2; cdr3_aa: CASSTRLAGRTDTQYF
v_call: TRBV20-1; d_call: .; cdr3_aa: CSASPGGGEKLFF
v_call: TRBV12-3/TRBV12-4; d_call: TRBD2; cdr3_aa: CASSSLRAGGYNEQFF
v_call: TRBV3-1; d_call: .; cdr3_aa: CASSQAHGPPWVCQYF
v_call: TRBV7-9; d_call: TRBD2; cdr3_aa: CASSQPAGGPYNEQFF
v_call: TRBV5-6; d_call: TRBD1; cdr3_aa: CASTLSGQGAIGELFF
v_call: TRBV27; d_call: TRBD1; cdr3_aa: CATPRADRGPTYQETQYF
v_call: TRBV7-7; d_call: .; cdr3_aa: CASSLAYSGETQYF
v_call: TRBV9; d_call: TRBD1; cdr3_aa: CASSEWTGDTGELFF
v_call: TRBV11-3; d_call: .; cdr3_aa: CASSYRQGGFPDTQYF
v_call: TRBV6-2/TRBV6-3; d_call: .; cdr3_aa: CASSYNPETYEQYF
v_call: TRBV4-1; d_call: .; cdr3_aa: CASSHGTNEQFF
v_call: TRBV27; d_call: TRBD2; cdr3_aa: CASTAGGPNTGELFF
v_call: TRBV4-1; d_call: .; cdr3_aa: CASSQGSLVGNYGYTF
v_call: TRBV19; d_call: .; cdr3_aa: CASSRASSLALTEAFF
v_call: TRBV27; d_call: TRBD2; cdr3_aa: CASMAPAGVYEQYF
v_call: TRBV6-5; d_call: .; cdr3_aa: CASSYVRGGDEQFF
v_call: TRBV29-1; d_call: TRBD1; cdr3_aa: CSVEDWETGVNSYEQYF
v_call: TRBV7-9; d_call: .; cdr3_aa: CASSLLPGASNYGYTF
v_call: TRBV5-5; d_call: TRBD1; cdr3_aa: CASSLDPGGPYGYTF
v_call: TRBV20-1; d_call: .; cdr3_aa: CSAPKLAASTDTQYF
v_call: TRBV27; d_call: .; cdr3_aa: CASSLSPARTGAKETQYF
v_call: TRBV2; d_call: TRBD1; cdr3_aa: CASAGGGTEAFF
v_call: TRBV11-1; d_call: .; cdr3_aa: CASSPRGRGYANTGELFF
v_call: TRBV2; d_call: .; cdr3_aa: CASSESTGRNSPLHF
v_call: TRBV29-1; d_call: .; cdr3_aa: CSVELPNYGYTF
v_call: TRBV3-1; d_call: TRBD1; cdr3_aa: CASSLTGGSSPLHF
v_call: TRBV12-3/TRBV12-4; d_call: .; cdr3_aa: CASSKAQGTETQYF
v_call: TRBV7-8; d_call: .; cdr3_aa: CASRQTGPGELFF
v_call: TRBV5-1; d_call: TRBD1; cdr3_aa: CASSLNRGLSEAFF
v_call: TRBV20-1; d_call: .; cdr3_aa: CSALNRVSYEQYF
v_call: TRBV20-1; d_call: .; cdr3_aa: CSARGGGGSEAFF
v_call: TRBV15; d_call: .; cdr3_aa: CATSRGGIGPQYF
v_call: TRBV29-1; d_call: .; cdr3_aa: CSVDEYPETYGYTF
v_call: TRBV3-1; d_call: .; cdr3_aa: CASSRGWGQAEAFF
v_call: TRBV6-1; d_call: .; cdr3_aa: CASNRANQPQHF
v_call: TRBV20-1; d_call: .; cdr3_aa: CSARPGEKLFF
v_call: TRBV27; d_call: .; cdr3_aa: CASSWGMSSSGANVLTF
v_call: TRBV27; d_call: .; cdr3_aa: CASSPVDKSPEAFF
v_call: TRBV6-1; d_call: TRBD2; cdr3_aa: CASSAGTRSYNEQFF
v_call: TRBV7-9; d_call: TRBD1; cdr3_aa: CASSPQGAEEKLFF
v_call: TRBV20-1; d_call: .; cdr3_aa: CSANRDYNEQFF
v_call: TRBV19; d_call: .; cdr3_aa: CASSIGLRETQYF
v_call: TRBV6-5; d_call: .; cdr3_aa: CASSSNSLGGYTF
v_call: TRBV4-2; d_call: TRBD1; cdr3_aa: CASSQLFRGLAEGTDTQYF
v_call: TRBV11-2; d_call: TRBD1; cdr3_aa: CASRRQGYNEQFF
v_call: TRBV19; d_call: .; cdr3_aa: CASSIGGDTNTEAFF
v_call: TRBV7-3; d_call: TRBD1; cdr3_aa: CASSLTFSGQRPGANVLTF
v_call: TRBV5-1; d_call: TRBD1; cdr3_aa: CASSPDRQGSYNEQFF
v_call: TRBV5-1; d_call: .; cdr3_aa: CASSRSGQSSAREQYF